This T cell receptor (beta chain) came from a study of T cells after yellow fever vaccination. Study conclusions and caveats: Post-booster reappearance was seen for most primary-vaccination clones (roughly 96% CD4, 88% CD8).

Notes on this clonotype: Its specificity is not known.

The germline V gene encodes CDR1 SQVTM and CDR2 ANQGSEA. The CDR3 runs to 12 residues. Trimming took off 4 bases at V and 3 bases at J, with 10 bases between the two ends. TCRdb recomputed calls from the 5' RACE reads with MiXCR, one row per CDR3 protein. Altogether nearly 550,000 distinct CDR3 sequences are present, 15% to 20% being singletons, with the ten largest covering 14%. The receptor was derived from a man younger than 40 who received the YFV17D yellow fever vaccine. The chain recombines TRBV29-1 with TRBJ2-7, with a weak D call TRBD1 (6 bases). The material was PBMCs, obtained 15 days after the yellow fever booster vaccination. The DNA of the CDR3 is TGCAGCGTTGCCCAGGGGATCTACGAGCAGTACTTC. Encoded protein: CSVAQGIYEQYF.